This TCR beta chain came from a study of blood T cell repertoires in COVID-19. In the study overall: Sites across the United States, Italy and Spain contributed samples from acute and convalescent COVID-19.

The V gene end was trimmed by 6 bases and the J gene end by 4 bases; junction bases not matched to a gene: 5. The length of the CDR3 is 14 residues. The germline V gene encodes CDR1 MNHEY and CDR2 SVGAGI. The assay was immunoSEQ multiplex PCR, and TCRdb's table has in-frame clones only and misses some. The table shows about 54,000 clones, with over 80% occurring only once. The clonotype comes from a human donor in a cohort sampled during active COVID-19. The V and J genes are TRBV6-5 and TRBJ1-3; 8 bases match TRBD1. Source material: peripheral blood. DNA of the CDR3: TGTGCCAGCAGAGACAGGGGAGGGGGAAACACCATATATTTT. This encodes CASRDRGGGNTIYF.